This record concerns one TCR beta chain sequence. Its antigen is unidentified. An end of the junction does not agree with germline; a read error may underlie this. Assay: immunoSEQ multiplex PCR; the TCRdb copy retains only in-frame clones and omits some. The data hold some 35,000 clones, with over 80% observed a single time. These data originate in a study of regulatory dendritic cells for organ transplantation. Points from the study as a whole: Memory CD8+ T cells were the most oligoclonal; naive cells were highly diverse. Mature dendritic cells appeared to drive more memory CD8+ clonal expansion than regulatory ones. Alloreactive memory CD8+ T cell pools varied considerably between individuals.

Germline assignment: CDR1 MDHEN and CDR2 SYDVKM. There are 19 residues in the CDR3. Naive CD45RA+ and memory CD45RO+ CD4+ or CD8+ T cells were FACS-sorted. This receptor was obtained from a human donor in good health. Sequencing used naive CD8+ T cells from blood. Regarding subset: CD45RA+ naive T cells. The rearrangement joins TRBV28 to TRBJ2-7; 7 nucleotides align to TRBD2. This CDR3 reads CASSLWVSRAGLASYEQYF. The CDR3 DNA reads as TGTGCCAGCAGCTTATGGGTCAGCCGAGCGGGGCTGGCCTCCTACGAGCAGTACTTC.